This T cell receptor beta chain comes out of a study of blood T cell repertoires in COVID-19. As handled by the study authors: Estimation of nucleated cell counts was performed using reference gene primer amplification. Assay used: immunoSEQ multiplex PCR; TCRdb lists only in-frame clones, some missing. The V and J calls and clone size come from that table; D and trimming were worked out from the DNA. The table lists around 250,000 clones, around 84% of them singletons. The CDR3 has 18 amino acids. With 2 bases clipped from V and 6 bases from J, the junction kept 10 bases outside the gene matches. Germline V CDR1 and CDR2: LNHDA, SQIVND (reference sequence). Recruitment covered about two dozen US areas and drew participants whose ages spanned about 18 to 100 years. Cohort assignment relied on participant-reported clinical history.

The TCR sequence derives from a man aged 25 to 40 with acute COVID-19. J is TRBJ2-1 and V is TRBV19; 13 bases fit TRBD2. Material: PBMCs or T cells enriched from blood (not recorded which). The CDR3 sequence is CASSIRHGTSGTANEQFF. The DNA for the CDR3 is TGTGCCAGTAGTATAAGACACGGGACTAGCGGGACGGCCAATGAGCAGTTCTTC. The variable domain in full, with the rest retrieved from reference TRBV19 and TRBJ2-1, is DGGITQSPKYLFRKEGQNVTLSCEQNLNHDAMYWYRQDPGQGLRLIYYSQIVNDFQKGDIAEGYSVSREKKESFPLTVTSAQKNPTAFYLCASSIRHGTSGTANEQFFGPGTRLTVL.